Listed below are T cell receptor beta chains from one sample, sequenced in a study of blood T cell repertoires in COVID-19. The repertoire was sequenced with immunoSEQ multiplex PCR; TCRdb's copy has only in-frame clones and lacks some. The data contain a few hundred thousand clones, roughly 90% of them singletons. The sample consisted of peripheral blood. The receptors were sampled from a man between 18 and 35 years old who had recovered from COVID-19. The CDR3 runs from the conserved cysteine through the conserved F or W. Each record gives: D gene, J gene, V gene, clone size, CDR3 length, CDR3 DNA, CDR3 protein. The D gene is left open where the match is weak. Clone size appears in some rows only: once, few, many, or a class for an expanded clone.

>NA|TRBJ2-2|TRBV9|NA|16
TGTGCCAGCAGCCCAAGACGACAGACTAACACCGGGGAGCTGTTTTTT
CASSPRRQTNTGELFF
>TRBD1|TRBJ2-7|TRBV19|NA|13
TGTGCCAGTAGCGGACAGGGGTCCTACGAGCAGTACTTC
CASSGQGSYEQYF
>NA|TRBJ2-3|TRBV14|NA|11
TGTGCCAGCAGCTACACAGATACGCAGTATTTT
CASSYTDTQYF
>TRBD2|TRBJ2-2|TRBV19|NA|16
TGTGCCAGTAAGGAGGAGGTAGCGGGGTACACCGGGGAGCTGTTTTTT
CASKEEVAGYTGELFF
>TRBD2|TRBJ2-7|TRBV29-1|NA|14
TGCAGCGTTTTGGCGGGACTAGCGGGAGGGGAGCAGTACTTC
CSVLAGLAGGEQYF
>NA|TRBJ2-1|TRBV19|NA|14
TGTGCCAGTAGTTTTCTGGGAGTGGGCAATGAGCAGTTCTTC
CASSFLGVGNEQFF
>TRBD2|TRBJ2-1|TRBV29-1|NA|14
TGCAGCCCCCGGGGACTAGATGGATACAATGAGCAGTTCTTC
CSPRGLDGYNEQFF
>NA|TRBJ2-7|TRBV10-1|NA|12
TGCGCCAGCAGTGTGACTAGCTACGAGCAGTACTTC
CASSVTSYEQYF
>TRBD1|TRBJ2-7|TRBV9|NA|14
TGTGCCAGCAGCGACGGACAGGGGGCGGCAGAGCAGTACTTC
CASSDGQGAAEQYF
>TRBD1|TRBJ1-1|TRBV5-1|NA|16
TGCGCCAGCAGCTCCCGCCGACAGGGGGTGACCACTGAAGCTTTCTTT
CASSSRRQGVTTEAFF
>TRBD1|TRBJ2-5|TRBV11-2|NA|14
TGTGCCAGCAGCTGGCAGGGGGCTGGGGAGACCCAGTACTTC
CASSWQGAGETQYF
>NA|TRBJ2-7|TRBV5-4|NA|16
TGTGCCAGCAGCTTGCCCGACAGGGAGGCGACCTACGAGCAGTACTTC
CASSLPDREATYEQYF
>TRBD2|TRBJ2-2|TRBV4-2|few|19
TGTGCCAGCAGCCAAGCCTGGACTAGCGTCTTCCAACGAGCCGGGGAGCTGTTTTTT
CASSQAWTSVFQRAGELFF
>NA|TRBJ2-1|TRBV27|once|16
TGTGCCAGCAGTTTTATGCCAGGTGGGGGGTACAATGAGCAGTTCTTC
CASSFMPGGGYNEQFF
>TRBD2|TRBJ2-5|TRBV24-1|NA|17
TGTGCCACCAGTGGGCGACTAGCGGGAGGAACTCAAGAGACCCAGTACTTC
CATSGRLAGGTQETQYF
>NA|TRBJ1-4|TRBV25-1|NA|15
TGTGCCAGCAGTGAATCGGGGGGGGCTAATGAAAAACTGTTTTTT
CASSESGGANEKLFF
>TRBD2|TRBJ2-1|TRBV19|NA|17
TGTGCCAGTAGTATAAGTCATAGCGGGGGGGGATACAATGAGCAGTTCTTC
CASSISHSGGGYNEQFF
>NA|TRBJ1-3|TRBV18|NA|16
TGTGCCAGCTCACCACCAGCGATCCGCTCTGGAAACACCATATATTTT
CASSPPAIRSGNTIYF
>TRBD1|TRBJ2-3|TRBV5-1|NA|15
TGCGCCAGCAAGGAAAGGGGGCGGGCGGCAGATACGCAGTATTTT
CASKERGRAADTQYF
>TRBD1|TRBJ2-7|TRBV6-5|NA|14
TGTGCCTTAACCCTCCGGGACAGGGGCTACGAGCAGTACTTC
CALTLRDRGYEQYF
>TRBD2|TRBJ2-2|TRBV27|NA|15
TGTGCCAGCAGCCAGGGACTAGCGGGAGCCGGGGAGCTGTTTTTT
CASSQGLAGAGELFF
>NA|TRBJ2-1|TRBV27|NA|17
TGTGCCAGCAGTCTCCGCCCCGGCTCGCAGGGGCACAATGAGCAGTTCTTC
CASSLRPGSQGHNEQFF
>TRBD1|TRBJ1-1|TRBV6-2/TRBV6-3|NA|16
TGTGCCAGCAGTTACAAGTGGGCAGGGGGTGGCACTGAAGCTTTCTTT
CASSYKWAGGGTEAFF
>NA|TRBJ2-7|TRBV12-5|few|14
TGTGCTAGTGACGACGGAGGTTACTCCTACGAGCAGTACTTC
CASDDGGYSYEQYF
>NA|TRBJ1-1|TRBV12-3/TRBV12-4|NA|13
TGTGCCAGCAGTTTTGTAGTAAACACTGAAGCTTTCTTT
CASSFVVNTEAFF
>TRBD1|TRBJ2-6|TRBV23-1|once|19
TGCGCCAGCAGTCAATCTTTCATACAGGGGGCCTCTGGGGCCAACGTCCTGACTTTC
CASSQSFIQGASGANVLTF
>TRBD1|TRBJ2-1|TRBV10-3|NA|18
TGTGCCATCAGTGAGTACAGGGGGACACTGAGCTCCTACAATGAGCAGTTCTTC
CAISEYRGTLSSYNEQFF
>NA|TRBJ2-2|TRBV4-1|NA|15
TGCGCCAGCAGCCAAATCGGTCGGGTGGGCGGGGAGCTGTTTTTT
CASSQIGRVGGELFF
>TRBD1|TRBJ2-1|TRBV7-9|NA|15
TGTGCCAGCACCAATACGACAGGGTCCTACAATGAGCAGTTCTTC
CASTNTTGSYNEQFF
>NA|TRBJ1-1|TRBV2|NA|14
TGTGCCAGCAGTGAAGACAGATTAAACACTGAAGCTTTCTTT
CASSEDRLNTEAFF
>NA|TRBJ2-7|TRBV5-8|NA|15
TGTGCCAGCAGCTTGTCGGCAGGGGCTACCTACGAGCAGTACTTC
CASSLSAGATYEQYF
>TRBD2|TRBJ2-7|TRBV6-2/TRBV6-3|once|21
TGTGCCAGCAGTTACGTTAGCGGGGGTTCCACCACTACCACCTCCTCCTACGAGCAGTACTTC
CASSYVSGGSTTTTSSYEQYF
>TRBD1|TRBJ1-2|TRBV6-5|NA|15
TGTGCCAGCAGGCTAGCCTCACAGGGGGCCTATGGCTACACCTTC
CASRLASQGAYGYTF
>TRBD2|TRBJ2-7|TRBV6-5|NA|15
TGTGCCAGCAAGAAACCGGGACTAGGCTTCGACGAGCAGTACTTC
CASKKPGLGFDEQYF
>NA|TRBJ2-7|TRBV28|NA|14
TGTGCCAGCAGTTTGAAGGACAGCTCCTACGAGCAGTACTTC
CASSLKDSSYEQYF
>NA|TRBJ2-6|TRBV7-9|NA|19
TGTGCCAGCAGCTACCTCTATCAAACACAGGGCTCTGGGGCCAACGTCCTGACTTTC
CASSYLYQTQGSGANVLTF
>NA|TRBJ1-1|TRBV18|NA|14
TGTGCCAGCTCACCTCCCAGGGATGACACTGAAGCTTTCTTT
CASSPPRDDTEAFF
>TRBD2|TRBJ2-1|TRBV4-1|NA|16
TGCGCCAGCAGCCGAGGGACTAGCGGATCTACCAATGAGCAGTTCTTC
CASSRGTSGSTNEQFF
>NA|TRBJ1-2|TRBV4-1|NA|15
TGCGCCAGCAGCCCGCCCCAGGGGAGCAACTATGGCTACACCTTC
CASSPPQGSNYGYTF
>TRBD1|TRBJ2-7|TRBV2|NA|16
TGTGCCAGCAGTGAATGGACAGGGGGACTAGGCTACGAGCAGTACTTC
CASSEWTGGLGYEQYF
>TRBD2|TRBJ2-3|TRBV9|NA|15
TGTGCCAGCAGCCCCAGGGAGGGAGGCACAGATACGCAGTATTTT
CASSPREGGTDTQYF
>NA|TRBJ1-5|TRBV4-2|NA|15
TGTGCCAGCAGCCAAGATCTCTATAGCAATCAGCCCCAGCATTTT
CASSQDLYSNQPQHF
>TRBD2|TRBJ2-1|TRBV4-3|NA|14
TGCGCCAGCAGCCAACCTGGGACTAGCAATGAGCAGTTCTTC
CASSQPGTSNEQFF